This T cell receptor beta chain was recovered during a study of Tregs in tolerant kidney transplant recipients. Overall study results and limits: Biological reproducibility was not directly addressed, but technical replication error appeared minimal. Expanding Tregs on activated donor B cells appeared to best identify donor-specific TCRbeta clones. The small number of patients limits these findings pending further validation.

On this clone: Its antigen is as yet unknown.

The CDR3 covers 15 residues. The J segment lost 11 bases and the V segment lost 7 bases, leaving 17 bases of the junction unmatched. Germline lookup yields CDR1 SEHNR and CDR2 FQNEAQ (reference sequence). Assay: immunoSEQ multiplex PCR; the TCRdb copy retains only in-frame clones and omits some. The table includes 100,000 to 150,000 clones, 85% to 95% detected once. The chain combines TRBV7-9 with TRBJ1-2, with TRBD1 matching over 9 bases. The TCR was taken from a human donor in good health. Sequencing was carried out using CD4+ T cells from blood. The CDR3 coding sequence is TGTGCCAGCACCCGGGGGATGGGGACAGGGATGGTTTACACCTTC. This gives the protein CASTRGMGTGMVYTF.